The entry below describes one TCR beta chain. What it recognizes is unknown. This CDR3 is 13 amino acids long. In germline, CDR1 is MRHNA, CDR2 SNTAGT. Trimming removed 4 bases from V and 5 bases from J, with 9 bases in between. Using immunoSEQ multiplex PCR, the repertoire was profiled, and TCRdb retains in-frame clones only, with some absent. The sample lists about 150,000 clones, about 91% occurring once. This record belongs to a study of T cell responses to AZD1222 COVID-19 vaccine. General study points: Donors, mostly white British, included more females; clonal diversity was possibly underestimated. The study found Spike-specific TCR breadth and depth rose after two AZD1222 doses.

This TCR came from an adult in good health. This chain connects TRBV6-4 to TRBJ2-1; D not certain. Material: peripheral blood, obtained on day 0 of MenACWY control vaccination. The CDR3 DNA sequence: TGTGCCAGCAGTGTTAGGGATAACAATGAGCAGTTCTTC. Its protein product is CASSVRDNNEQFF.